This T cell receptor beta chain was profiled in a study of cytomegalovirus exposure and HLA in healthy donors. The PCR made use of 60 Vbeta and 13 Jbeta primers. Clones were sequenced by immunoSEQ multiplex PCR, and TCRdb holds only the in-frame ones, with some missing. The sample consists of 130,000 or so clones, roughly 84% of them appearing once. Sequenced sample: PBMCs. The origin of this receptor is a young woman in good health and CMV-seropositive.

The CDR3 protein is CSVQAANTGELFF. CDR3 nucleotide sequence: TGCAGCGTTCAGGCCGCGAACACCGGGGAGCTGTTTTTT. J is TRBJ2-2 and V is TRBV29-1; the D is unclear. The CDR3 loop spans 13 amino acids. CDR1 is SQVTM and CDR2 is ANQGSEA in the germline V gene. The V end lost 5 bases, the J end lost 0 bases, and 7 bases lay between the germline ends.